These T cell receptor beta chains were read from a single sample in a study of shared clonotypes between healthy human individuals. The repertoire was sequenced with immunoSEQ multiplex PCR; TCRdb's copy has only in-frame clones and lacks some. This sample carries some 2,500,000 clones, over 85% of them seen once, and the ten largest clones take 0.36%. Sequencing used naive CD4+ T cells from PBMCs. These receptors came from a man aged 18 to 29 in good health. Some clones in this sample may be carry-over from other donors' samples. The CDR3 runs from the conserved cysteine through the conserved F or W.

J: TRBJ1-2; length: 16; V: TRBV7-2; CDR3: CASSLADRAPQWGYTF
J: TRBJ2-3; length: 15; V: TRBV14; CDR3: CASSQSAPSTDTQYF
J: TRBJ2-7; length: 14; V: TRBV28; CDR3: CASSFRDRVYEQYF
J: TRBJ2-1; length: 14; V: TRBV9; CDR3: CASSVGGTYNEQFF
J: TRBJ2-5; length: 15; V: TRBV28; CDR3: CASSTLGTAEETQYF
J: TRBJ2-7; length: 16; V: TRBV28; CDR3: CASSLGGAADRYEQYF
J: TRBJ1-3; length: 15; V: TRBV6-5; CDR3: CASSPGSRVRNTIYF
J: TRBJ2-3; length: 15; V: TRBV5-4; CDR3: CASSSRGGGPDTQYF
J: TRBJ2-7; length: 11; V: TRBV29-1; CDR3: CSVLLAYEQYF
J: TRBJ2-7; length: 14; V: TRBV25-1; CDR3: CASSDRALSNEQYF
J: TRBJ2-2; length: 16; V: TRBV7-2; CDR3: CASSLDWDRYTGELFF
J: TRBJ1-2; length: 14; V: TRBV5-1; CDR3: CASSGPLANYGYTF
J: TRBJ2-1; length: 15; V: TRBV5-1; CDR3: CASSPGTSGHNEQFF
J: TRBJ1-4; length: 15; V: TRBV6-1; CDR3: CASSEFYRAFEKLFF
J: TRBJ1-4; length: 16; V: TRBV4-1; CDR3: CASSQRPGRTNEKLFF
J: TRBJ1-1; length: 14; V: TRBV15; CDR3: CATVSGYMNTEAFF
J: TRBJ2-5; length: 16; V: TRBV11-2; CDR3: CASSSGLAGQKETQYF
J: TRBJ1-1; length: 15; V: TRBV5-1; CDR3: CASSQPRQGDTEAFF
J: TRBJ2-1; length: 13; V: TRBV9; CDR3: CASSLTTYNEQFF
J: TRBJ2-1; length: 15; V: TRBV6-6; CDR3: CASSRGGDFENEQFF
J: TRBJ2-6; length: 15; V: TRBV27; CDR3: CASSYRVSGANVLTF